The 22 T cell receptor beta chains in this list originate from one sample, sequenced in a study of CD8+ T cells in alopecia areata (dated by TCRdb to 2017 to 2018). The treatment or condition label for this specimen denotes: oral pan-JAK inhibitor, 5-10 mg twice daily. The method behind the library was the immunoSEQ multiplex PCR assay. RNA was extracted from all samples and reverse transcribed into cDNA as template for TCR sequencing. Not all clones reach the TCRdb copy of this immuneACCESS table, which keeps in-frame sequences only. Checked studies attribute under half of the gap to unresolved V genes and leave the rest unexplained. The sample table shows 150,000 to 200,000 clones, and 64% are seen once. Together, the top ten hold approximately 1.4% of the sample. The source material was CD4+ T cells sorted from blood, sampled at approximately week 49, from a patient treated with tofacitinib. These receptors were collected from a human donor with alopecia areata.

The rearrangement uses TRBV6-5 and TRBJ2-7, with TRBD1 identical over 9 bases. Germline V lookup: CDR1 MNHEY, CDR2 SVGAGI. This CDR3 is built from 15 residues. V lost 4 bases and J lost 4; bases outside the gene matches: 8. CDR3 sequence reads: CASSSARDRVYEQYF. For the CDR3, the DNA is TGTGCCAGCAGTTCAGCCCGGGACAGGGTTTACGAGCAGTACTTC.

The V and J genes are TRBV27 and TRBJ2-7; 7 bases fit TRBD1. With 5 bases clipped from V and 1 base from J, the junction kept 5 bases outside the gene matches. The length of the CDR3 is 14 residues. Germline lookup yields CDR1 MNHEY and CDR2 SMNVEV (reference sequence). The CDR3 reads CASSKQGSSYEQYF. CDR3 DNA sequence: TGTGCCAGCAGTAAACAGGGGAGTTCCTACGAGCAGTACTTC.

This clone was picked up one time. The chain is built from TRBV30 and TRBJ1-1; D may be TRBD1 (5 bases). Germline V lookup: CDR1 GTSNPN, CDR2 SVGIG (reference sequence). CDR3 length: 13 amino acids. V lost 0 bases to trimming and J lost 10 bases, with 15 bases between them. CDR3 sequence: CAWSVLGVLGAFF. The CDR3 bases are TGTGCCTGGAGTGTATTAGGGGTACTTGGAGCTTTCTTT.

This chain's CDR3 is CSVGLRQGLNEQYF. For the CDR3, the DNA is TGCAGCGTTGGATTGAGACAGGGCCTCAACGAGCAGTACTTC. This rearrangement joins TRBV29-1 to TRBJ2-7, with 7 bases that match TRBD1. The CDR3 has 14 amino acids. Germline V gene lookup returns CDR1 SQVTM and CDR2 ANQGSEA. After removal of 4 bases from V and 5 bases from J, the junction contained 11 bases not matched to a gene.

This clone was recorded only once. The V gene is TRBV19, the J gene TRBJ2-1; 8 bases are a match to TRBD2. Germline V gives CDR1 LNHDA, CDR2 SQIVND (reference sequence). CDR3 length equals 12 residues. The junction had 3 bases not matched to a gene; V was cut back by 3 bases and J by 11 bases. As DNA, the CDR3 is TGTGCCAGTAGTATCAGCGGGAGCCAGCAGTTCTTC. This sequence encodes CASSISGSQQFF.

The chain has TRBV7-2 and TRBJ2-2, with TRBD1 matching over 9 bases. The J segment lost 4 bases and the V segment lost 6 bases, leaving 3 bases of the junction unmatched. The CDR3 length is 14 residues. Germline V gives CDR1 SGHTA, CDR2 FQGNSA. CDR3 nucleotide sequence: TGTGCCAGCAGACAGGGGGCTCCCACCGGGGAGCTGTTTTTT. Translating gives CASRQGAPTGELFF.

The sample holds a few counts of this clone. The rearrangement joins TRBV4-3 to TRBJ1-2; weak D call: TRBD1 (5 bases). The V end was cut by 0 bases, the J end by 8 bases, with 16 bases between. Looked up from germline, CDR1 is LGHNA and CDR2 is YSLEER. This CDR3 has 15 amino acids. CDR3: CASSQDWAGRDGYTF. CDR3 sequence (DNA): TGCGCCAGCAGCCAAGATTGGGCGGGTCGGGACGGCTACACCTTC.

In this sample, this clone turned up many times. The chain joins TRBV7-2 to TRBJ2-7; possibly TRBD1 for D (6 bases). V gave up 1 base and J gave up 2 bases, with 9 bases separating them. This CDR3 region has 14 residues. Germline V gene data show CDR1 as SGHTA and CDR2 as FQGNSA. The CDR3 nucleotides read TGTGCCAGCAGCTTAGAACAGGGCCCCTACGAGCAGTACTTC. It translates to CASSLEQGPYEQYF.

V is TRBV29-1 and J is TRBJ1-2; tentatively, D is TRBD1 (6 bases). V was clipped by 6 bases and J by 4 bases, with 15 bases between them. The CDR3 loop spans 13 amino acids. Germline V gene sequence: CDR1 SQVTM, CDR2 ANQGSEA. CDR3 loop: CSVTGREGYGYTF. CDR3 coding DNA: TGCAGCGTAACAGGGAGGGAGGGCTATGGCTACACCTTC.

The chain combines TRBV27 with TRBJ1-1; possibly TRBD1 for D (6 bases). Germline assignment: CDR1 MNHEY and CDR2 SMNVEV (reference sequence). This CDR3 contains 15 residues. The V and J ends lost 4 bases and 4 bases respectively, with 16 bases between them. CDR3 protein: CASSSQGIISTEAFF. The CDR3 DNA is TGTGCCAGCAGTTCTCAGGGGATTATATCCACTGAAGCTTTCTTT.

This clone was recorded a few times. Other DNA sequences in the sample encode the same CDR3. The chain employs TRBV18 and TRBJ2-7; D remains ambiguous. The CDR3 consists of 12 residues. Germline V gives CDR1 KGHSH, CDR2 LQKENI. The V gene lost 3 bases and the J gene lost 3 bases, with 6 bases spanning the gap. CDR3 DNA: TGTGCCAGCTCACCTTCCAGCTACGAGCAGTACTTC. It translates to CASSPSSYEQYF.

V usage is TRBV5-4 and J usage is TRBJ1-1; D not resolved. Germline V lookup: CDR1 SGHNT, CDR2 YYREEE (reference sequence). The CDR3 runs to 11 residues. Between the trimmed V and J ends, which lost 1 base and 8 bases, there was a span of 6 bases. CDR3 sequence (DNA): TGTGCCAGCAGCTTGACGCGGGAAGCTTTCTTT. Translating gives CASSLTREAFF.

This clone appeared a few times. V usage is TRBV29-1 and J usage is TRBJ1-1; 9 bases agree with TRBD1. The CDR3 covers 13 residues. V lost 4 bases to trimming and J lost 1 base; unmatched junction nucleotides: 1. Germline CDR1 reads SQVTM; CDR2 reads ANQGSEA. CDR3 bases: TGCAGCGTTGCGGGACAGGGGAACACTGAAGCTTTCTTT. Its protein is CSVAGQGNTEAFF.

The chain is built from TRBV29-1 and TRBJ1-2; a possible D gene is TRBD1 (5 bases). The CDR3 extends over 13 amino acids. Germline V gene sequence: CDR1 SQVTM, CDR2 ANQGSEA. V lost 1 base and J lost 0, with 6 bases in between. CDR3 region: CSVEGQPNYGYTF. The CDR3 DNA follows: TGCAGCGTTGAAGGACAGCCTAACTATGGCTACACCTTC.

The chain joins TRBV29-1 to TRBJ1-2, with 9 bases aligning to TRBD1. This CDR3 comprises 13 residues. Germline CDR1 reads SQVTM; CDR2 reads ANQGSEA. With 7 bases clipped from V and 7 bases from J, the junction kept 10 bases outside the gene matches. In DNA form, the CDR3 reads TGCAGCGCGGACGGACAGGGGATCTCTGGCTACACCTTC. This codes for CSADGQGISGYTF.

The chain is built from TRBV18 and TRBJ1-4; a possible D gene is TRBD1 (5 bases). The V gene's germline CDR1 is KGHSH and CDR2 LQKENI. The CDR3 is made up of 17 amino acids. The ends were cut back, 2 bases at V and 8 bases at J, with 21 bases in the middle. CDR3 in DNA: TGTGCCAGCTCACCAGGGAGTGGGACTGGGCTGAAGGAAAAACTGTTTTTT. Its translation is CASSPGSGTGLKEKLFF. The whole variable domain, filled in from reference TRBV18 and TRBJ1-4, reads NAGVMQNPRHLVRRRGQEARLRCSPMKGHSHVYWYRQLPEEGLKFMVYLQKENIIDESGMPKERFSAEFPKEGPSILRIQQVVRGDSAAYFCASSPGSGTGLKEKLFFGSGTQLSVL.

The V call is TRBV5-6, the J call TRBJ1-5; unclear D gene. V was clipped by 4 bases and J by 4 bases, with 6 bases between them. CDR1 is SGHDT and CDR2 is YYEEEE in the germline V gene. The CDR3 extends over 12 amino acids. CDR3 coding DNA: TGTGCCAGCAGCACCTTTAATCAGCCCCAGCATTTT. This codes for CASSTFNQPQHF.

This clone has only a few counts. Here the CDR3 DNA reads TGCAGCGTTTCGAGAATGAACACTGAAGCTTTCTTT. Encoded protein: CSVSRMNTEAFF. The chain uses TRBV29-1 and TRBJ1-1; D is ambiguous. CDR1 SQVTM and CDR2 ANQGSEA come from the germline V gene. This CDR3 region has 12 residues. The V end was cut by 5 bases, the J end by 0 bases, with 7 bases between.

This clone was found a few times. V gene TRBV5-1 combines with J gene TRBJ2-2; 10 bases agree with TRBD1. With V trimmed by 0 bases and J by 6 bases, 5 bases remained unmatched. Germline CDR1 and CDR2: SGHRS and YFSETQ. The CDR3 spans 16 residues. The CDR3 region is CASSLADRGRAGELFF. In DNA form, the CDR3 reads TGCGCCAGCAGCTTGGCAGACAGGGGGCGCGCCGGGGAGCTGTTTTTT.

The rearrangement links TRBV29-1 to TRBJ2-1; possibly TRBD1 for D (5 bases). CDR3 size: 12 residues. V lost 3 bases and J 6 bases, leaving 9 bases between the germline ends. Germline lookup yields CDR1 SQVTM and CDR2 ANQGSEA. Here the CDR3 reads CSVDKGSNEQFF. CDR3 sequence (DNA): TGCAGCGTTGACAAGGGGTCCAATGAGCAGTTCTTC.

In the case of this clone: Different DNA sequences within this sample yield the same CDR3. The chain uses TRBV15 and TRBJ2-2; the D gene is possibly TRBD2 (5 bases). The CDR3 has 15 amino acids. Germline V lookup: CDR1 LNHNV, CDR2 YYDKDF (reference sequence). V was trimmed by 3 bases and J by 1 base, leaving 9 bases between them. CDR3 sequence: CATSRDGLNTGELFF. CDR3 nucleotides: TGTGCCACCAGCAGGGACGGACTGAACACCGGGGAGCTGTTTTTT. The variable domain in full, completed from reference TRBV15 and TRBJ2-2, reads DAMVIQNPRYQVTQFGKPVTLSCSQTLNHNVMYWYQQKSSQAPKLLFHYYDKDFNNEADTPDNFQSRRPNTSFCFLDIRSPGLGDTAMYLCATSRDGLNTGELFFGEGSRLTVL.

J is TRBJ1-1 and V is TRBV29-1; the D is unclear. V was trimmed by 7 bases and J by 1 base, leaving 4 bases between them. This CDR3 contains 10 residues. CDR1 and CDR2 (germline): SQVTM, ANQGSEA. CDR3 nucleotides: TGCAGCGGATCGAACACTGAAGCTTTCTTT. Translating gives CSGSNTEAFF.